This T cell receptor (beta chain) was documented in a study of cytomegalovirus exposure and HLA in healthy donors. Study-level information: Unique TCRs from HLA-typed donors, approximately 80 million of them, were held in an early data release. Genetic ancestry analysis placed 75% to 85% of the 350 to 500 donors that were genotyped in the Caucasian-associated cluster.

Note on this clone: Its antigen is still unknown.

This CDR3 has 15 amino acids. Germline V lookup: CDR1 LNHDA, CDR2 SQIVND (reference sequence). V was cut by 4 bases and J by 2 bases, with 12 bases left in between. General observations from the study: Most TCR sequences showed up rarely, but some public TCRs showed up in many donors. A later analysis showed that HLA-associated TCR beta chains had undergone more clonal expansion than equally common others.

Use of 60 Vbeta and 13 Jbeta primers characterized the PCR. Repertoires were generated with immunoSEQ multiplex PCR, while TCRdb's copy carries only in-frame clones and drops some. The repertoire holds around 110,000 clones, with 70% to 80% as singletons. The J gene is TRBJ2-1, the V gene TRBV19, with a weak D call TRBD1 (5 bases). The sequenced sample was PBMCs. The source is a man aged 30 to 45 in good health and CMV-seropositive. The CDR3 reads CASSKRQNAYNEQFF. The CDR3 DNA follows: TGTGCCAGTAGTAAACGACAGAATGCCTACAATGAGCAGTTCTTC. The entire variable domain, with the rest obtained from reference TRBV19 and TRBJ2-1, is as follows: DGGITQSPKYLFRKEGQNVTLSCEQNLNHDAMYWYRQDPGQGLRLIYYSQIVNDFQKGDIAEGYSVSREKKESFPLTVTSAQKNPTAFYLCASSKRQNAYNEQFFGPGTRLTVL.